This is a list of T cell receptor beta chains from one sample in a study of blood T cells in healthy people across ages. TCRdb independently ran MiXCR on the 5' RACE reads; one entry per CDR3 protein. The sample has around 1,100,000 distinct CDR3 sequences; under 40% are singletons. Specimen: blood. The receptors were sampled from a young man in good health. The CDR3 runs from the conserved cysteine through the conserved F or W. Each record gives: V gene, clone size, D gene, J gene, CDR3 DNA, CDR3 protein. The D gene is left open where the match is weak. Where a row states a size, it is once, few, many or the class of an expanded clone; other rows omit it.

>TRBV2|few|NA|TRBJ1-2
TGTGCCAGCAGTGAAGCGCGGGCGGGCAGGGGATCTGGCTACACCTTC
CASSEARAGRGSGYTF
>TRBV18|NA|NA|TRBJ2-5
TGTGCCAGCTCACCACCGTCACAGGAAGAGACCCAGTACTTC
CASSPPSQEETQYF
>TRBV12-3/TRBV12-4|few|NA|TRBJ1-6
TGTGCCAGTCGGGAGGGGAGCTCCTATAATTCACCCCTCCACTTT
CASREGSSYNSPLHF
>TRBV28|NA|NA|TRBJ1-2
TGTGCCAGCAGTTCCCCTCCCTCGGGTGGCTACACCTTC
CASSSPPSGGYTF
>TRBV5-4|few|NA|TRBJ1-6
TGTGCCAGCAGCACAGGGTATTCACCCCTCCACTTT
CASSTGYSPLHF
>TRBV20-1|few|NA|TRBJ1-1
TGCAGTGTCCCCCGGGCAGGCCATGGCACTGAAGCTTTCTTT
CSVPRAGHGTEAFF
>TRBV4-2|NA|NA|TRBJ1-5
TGTGCCAGCAGCCTCAACCACGGGAATCAGCCCCAGCATTTT
CASSLNHGNQPQHF
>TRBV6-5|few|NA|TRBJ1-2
TGTGCCAGCAGCCCTGTTGAGGGGGTAGGAACCTACACCTTC
CASSPVEGVGTYTF
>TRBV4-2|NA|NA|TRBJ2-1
TGTGCCAGCAGCCAAGTCTCTAGCAGAGAGCAGTTCTTC
CASSQVSSREQFF
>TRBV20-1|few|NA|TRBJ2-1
TGCAGTGCAGGAGGGACAGCCAATGAGCAGTTCTTC
CSAGGTANEQFF
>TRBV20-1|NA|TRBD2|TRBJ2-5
TGCAGTGCTGGTGCGGTCGGGAGGGCCGGAGAGACCCAGTACTTC
CSAGAVGRAGETQYF
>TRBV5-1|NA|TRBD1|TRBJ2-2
TGCGCCACAACCCCGACAGGGGGCGTATATTCCGGGGAGCTGTTTTTT
CATTPTGGVYSGELFF
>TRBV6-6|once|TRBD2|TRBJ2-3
TGTGCCAGCAGTTATCCCAAAGCGGGGGGGCACACAGATACGCAGTATTTT
CASSYPKAGGHTDTQYF
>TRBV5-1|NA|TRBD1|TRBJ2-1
TGCGCCAGCAGCTTAGAGACCGGGACAGACTACAATGAGCAGTTCTTC
CASSLETGTDYNEQFF
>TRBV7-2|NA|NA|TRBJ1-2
TGTGCCAGCAGCTTAGGGGCCGTGGGGTATGGCTACACCTTC
CASSLGAVGYGYTF
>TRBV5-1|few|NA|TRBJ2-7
TGCGCCAGCGGTTCGCGGAGCTCCTACAATGAGCAGTACTTC
CASGSRSSYNEQYF
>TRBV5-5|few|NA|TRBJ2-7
TGTGCCAGCAGCTTGGAATCCGGACAGACCTCCTACGAGCAGTACTTC
CASSLESGQTSYEQYF
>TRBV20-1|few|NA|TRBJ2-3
TGCAGTGCCACCACCGGGCTCCCTACAGATACGCAGTATTTT
CSATTGLPTDTQYF
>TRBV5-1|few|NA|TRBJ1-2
TGCGCCAGCAGGGAGGGACCGAACTATGGCTACACCTTC
CASREGPNYGYTF
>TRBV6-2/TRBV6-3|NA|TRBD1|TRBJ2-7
TGTGCCAGCACGACAGGGGGTTCCTTATACGAGCAGTACTTC
CASTTGGSLYEQYF
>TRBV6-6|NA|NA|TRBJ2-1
TGTGCCAGCAGTCAAGGGATGAGCTCCTACAATGAGCAGTTCTTC
CASSQGMSSYNEQFF
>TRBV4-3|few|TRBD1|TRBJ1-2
TGCGCCAGCAGCCGAATGACCGGGACAGAGTATGGCTACACCTTC
CASSRMTGTEYGYTF
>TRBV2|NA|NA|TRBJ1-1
TGTGCCAGCAGTGAAGACAGGGCATTCGGGGCTTTCTTT
CASSEDRAFGAFF
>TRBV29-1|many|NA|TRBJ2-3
TGCAGCGTTGCCGAGAATACGCAGTATTTT
CSVAENTQYF
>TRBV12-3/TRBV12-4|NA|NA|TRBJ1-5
TGTGCCAGCATAAACAAACCGGCACGTCAGCCCCAGCATTTT
CASINKPARQPQHF
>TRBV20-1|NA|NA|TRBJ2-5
TGCAGTGCTAAAAGAGACAGCATCCAAGAGACCCAGTACTTC
CSAKRDSIQETQYF
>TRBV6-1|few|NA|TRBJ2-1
TGTGCCAGGTCGGTAAGATACAATGAGCAGTTCTTC
CARSVRYNEQFF
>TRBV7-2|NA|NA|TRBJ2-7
TGTGCCAGCAGTTACGGAGGGGGGGTAGCGGTTTACGAGCAGTACTTC
CASSYGGGVAVYEQYF
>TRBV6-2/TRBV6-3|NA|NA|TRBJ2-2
TGTGCCAGCAGCTGGGACACATTCACCGGGGAGCTGTTTTTT
CASSWDTFTGELFF
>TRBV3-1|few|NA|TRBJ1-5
TGTGCCAGCAGCGCACAAGGGGCTAGTCAGCCCCAGCATTTT
CASSAQGASQPQHF
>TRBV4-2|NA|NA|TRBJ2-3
TGTGCCAGCAGCCAAGGGGTGCGTACAGGATCCACAGATACGCAGTATTTT
CASSQGVRTGSTDTQYF
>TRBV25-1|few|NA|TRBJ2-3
TGTGCCAGCAGTGAATTGGGGGCTAGCACAGATACGCAGTATTTT
CASSELGASTDTQYF
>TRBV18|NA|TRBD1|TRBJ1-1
TGTGCCAGCTCAGGGGACAGGGGCGAGTTCACTGAAGCTTTCTTT
CASSGDRGEFTEAFF
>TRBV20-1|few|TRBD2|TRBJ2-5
TGCAGTGCCCGAAGGTTTGGCGGGGGTTCCCAAGAGACCCAGTACTTC
CSARRFGGGSQETQYF
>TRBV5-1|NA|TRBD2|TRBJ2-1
TGCGCCAGCAGCCAAGGACTAGCGGGGGACTCCTACAATGAGCAGTTCTTC
CASSQGLAGDSYNEQFF
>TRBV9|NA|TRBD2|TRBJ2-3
TGTGCCAGCAGCCAACAAGCGGGGAGCGCAGATACGCAGTATTTT
CASSQQAGSADTQYF
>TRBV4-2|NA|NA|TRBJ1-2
TGTGCCAGCAGCCCCCCCGGGCAGGTGGCAAGTAGTTATGGCTACACCTTC
CASSPPGQVASSYGYTF
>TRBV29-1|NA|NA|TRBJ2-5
TGCAGCTCGAAGGTACTTCAGGAGACCCAGTACTTC
CSSKVLQETQYF
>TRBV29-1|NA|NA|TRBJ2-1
TGCAGCGGCATCATTAGCGTTGCCTTGGGGAATGAGCAGTTCTTC
CSGIISVALGNEQFF
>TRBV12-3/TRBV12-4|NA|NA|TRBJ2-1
TGTGCCAGCAGTCTCAGGGAGTGGGAGCAGTTCTTC
CASSLREWEQFF
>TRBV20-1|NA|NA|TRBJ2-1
TGCAGTGCTAGACAAAGGGACTTTTACAATGAGCAGTTCTTC
CSARQRDFYNEQFF
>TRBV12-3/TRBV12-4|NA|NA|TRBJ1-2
TGTGCCAGCAGTTCCGCCATCGGGAGCAACTATGGCTACACCTTC
CASSSAIGSNYGYTF
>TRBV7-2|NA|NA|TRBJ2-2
TGTGCCAGCAGCCAAAGACTGATGAACACCGGGGAGCTGTTTTTT
CASSQRLMNTGELFF
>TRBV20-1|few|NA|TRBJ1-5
TGCAGTGCCCTGGCTTCCTGGGCTGGGAGCAATCAGCCCCAGCATTTT
CSALASWAGSNQPQHF
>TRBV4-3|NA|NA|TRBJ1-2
TGCGCCAGCAGCCAAGACGTTACCAGGGGCCCTGGTGGCTACACCTTC
CASSQDVTRGPGGYTF
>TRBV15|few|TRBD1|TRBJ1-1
TGTGCCACCAGCAGACCCGGGGGACAGACGAACACTGAAGCTTTCTTT
CATSRPGGQTNTEAFF
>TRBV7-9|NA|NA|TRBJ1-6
TGTGCCAGCATCTCAGACCCCTATTCACCCCTCCACTTT
CASISDPYSPLHF
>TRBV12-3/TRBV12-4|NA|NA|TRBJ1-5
TGTGCCACTACAATAGCCATGGAAGATCAGCCCCAGCATTTT
CATTIAMEDQPQHF
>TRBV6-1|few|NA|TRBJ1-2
TGTGCCAGCAGTGAAGCTGGGGCCAGCTATGGCTACACCTTC
CASSEAGASYGYTF
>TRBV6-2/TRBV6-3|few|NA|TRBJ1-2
TGTGCCAGCAGTGATGCTGGGGGAGATGGCTACACCTTC
CASSDAGGDGYTF
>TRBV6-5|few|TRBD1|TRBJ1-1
TGTGCCAGCAGTACGACAGGGGGGAACACTGAAGCTTTCTTT
CASSTTGGNTEAFF
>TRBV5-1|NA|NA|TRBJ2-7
TGCGCCAGCAGCGACCCCCTGGGCGAGCAGTACTTC
CASSDPLGEQYF
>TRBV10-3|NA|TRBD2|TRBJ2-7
TGTGCCATCAAGGCGGGGGACTACAATGAGCAGTACTTC
CAIKAGDYNEQYF
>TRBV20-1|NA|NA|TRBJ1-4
TGCAGTGCGATGAGGGTCGGGGAAAAACTGTTTTTT
CSAMRVGEKLFF
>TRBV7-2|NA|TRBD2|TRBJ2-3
TGTGCCAGCAGCTCCCGACTAGCGGGGGGGCCGCTGGATTGGGATACGCAGTATTTT
CASSSRLAGGPLDWDTQYF